In its sample, the clone carrying this TCR beta chain was seen many times. MiXCR, applied by TCRdb to the 5' RACE reads, yields one record per CDR3 protein. This table holds 550,000 to 700,000 distinct CDR3 sequences, 7.5% to 10% found once. The sample originates from a study of identical twins. Germline CDR1 is MDHEN and CDR2 is SYDVKM. Trimming cost V 5 bases and J 4 bases, with 11 bases left between them. CDR3 length: 13 amino acids. These records were also assigned to another study, of yellow fever vaccine responses in identical twins.

The source material was PBMCs. The chain recombines TRBV28 with TRBJ2-5, with unresolved D. The receptor was isolated from a woman aged 18 to 35 in good health. In DNA form, the CDR3 reads TGTGCCAGCAGTGGACCGGCCAGAGAGACCCAGTACTTC. It translates to CASSGPARETQYF.